Each of the 12 T cell receptor beta chains below was sequenced from the same sample in a study of post-analysis software for immune sequencing data. Study outcomes and limitations: When patients were compared with controls, a handful of TRBV segments were more frequent, TRBV5-6, TRBV5-1 and TRBV20-1 among them.

The library was made from cDNA and included unique molecular identifiers. TCRdb independently ran MiXCR on the PCR reads; one entry per CDR3 protein. The table has about 570,000 distinct CDR3 sequences, less than 40% seen once; the top ten hold roughly 6%. Their antigens are not known. Sequencing was performed on blood. The receptors here all came from a girl between 2 and 17 years old with multiple sclerosis.

This clonotype has just a few counts. The chain recombines TRBV6-6 with TRBJ2-7; the D is unclear. V dropped 5 bases and J dropped 1 base, with 15 bases sitting between them. The CDR3 is made up of 15 amino acids. Germline assignment: CDR1 MNHNY and CDR2 SVGAGI (reference sequence). CDR3 loop: CASSPRAEKSYEQYF. The CDR3 DNA follows: TGTGCCAGCAGTCCCCGGGCCGAAAAATCCTACGAGCAGTACTTC.

The chain is built from TRBV29-1 and TRBJ1-1; D uncertain. V was pared by 3 bases and J by 11 bases, with 16 bases between. Germline assignment: CDR1 SQVTM and CDR2 ANQGSEA. The CDR3 covers 12 residues. The CDR3 reads CSVEVPSTGAFF. The CDR3 bases are TGCAGCGTTGAGGTCCCCTCAACGGGGGCTTTCTTT.

The rearrangement links TRBV11-2 to TRBJ2-7; TRBD1 might be the D (5 bases). Germline V gene sequence: CDR1 SGHAT, CDR2 FQNNGV. V was cut by 5 bases and J by 6 bases, with 14 bases left in between. CDR3 length: 13 residues. CDR3 bases: TGTGCCAGCAGCCTTCAGGGTTGGAGCGAGCAGTACTTC. This sequence encodes CASSLQGWSEQYF.

This chain uses TRBV28 with TRBJ2-3, with 14 nucleotides matching TRBD2. V gave up 4 bases and J gave up 3 bases; unmatched junction bases: 6. Germline loops: CDR1 MDHEN, CDR2 SYDVKM. The CDR3 has 17 residues. CDR3 in DNA: TGTGCCAGCAGTTCCCCCGGGACTAGCGGGGGAACAGATACGCAGTATTTT. Protein sequence: CASSSPGTSGGTDTQYF.

The chain is built from TRBV10-3 and TRBJ1-6, with a tentative D call TRBD1 (6 bases). The germline V gene has CDR1 ENHRY and CDR2 SYGVKD. V lost 0 bases to trimming and J lost 7 bases, with 22 bases between them. This CDR3 region has 19 residues. The CDR3 here is CAISESTSGGVHGNSPLHF. DNA of the CDR3: TGTGCCATCAGTGAGTCGACCTCCGGGGGCGTACATGGGAATTCACCCCTCCACTTT.

V is TRBV7-2 and J is TRBJ2-5; D is ambiguous. The end of the DNA fits TRBJ2-7 better, so the J call may be wrong. The CDR3 covers 13 residues. CDR1 is SGHTA, CDR2 FQGNSA, per germline. The CDR3 nucleotides are TGTGCCAGCAGCCGTTTAGGGATTGCCGAGCAGTACTTC. This codes for CASSRLGIAEQYF.

This clonotype has a handful of counts. The CDR3 is CASSSGTSNTEAFF. For the CDR3, the DNA is TGCGCCAGCAGCTCAGGGACGTCGAACACTGAAGCTTTCTTT. The gene calls are TRBV5-1 and TRBJ1-1; possibly TRBD1 for D (5 bases). The germline V and J ends were trimmed by 3 bases and 1 base, with 10 bases remaining between them. Germline lookup yields CDR1 SGHRS and CDR2 YFSETQ. The CDR3 has 14 amino acids.

The rearrangement links TRBV9 to TRBJ1-2, with D possibly matching TRBD1 (5 bases). The CDR3 runs to 14 residues. V was clipped by 6 bases and J by 1 base, with 13 bases between them. Germline CDR1 and CDR2: SGDLS and YYNGEE. The CDR3 DNA is TGTGCCAGCACCCGGGACGGAATTAACTATGGCTACACCTTC. It encodes CASTRDGINYGYTF.

This clonotype was counted between two and nine times. The junction and the germline gene differ at one end; a read error may be behind it. This chain links TRBV29-1 with TRBJ2-3, with 9 bases that match TRBD2. Germline-derived CDR1 and CDR2 are SQVTM and ANQGSEA. This CDR3 is 12 amino acids long. CDR3 nucleotides: TGCAGCGTTAGTAGCGGGGGAGATGCGCAGTATTTT. Translation gives CSVSSGGDAQYF.

This clonotype was found many times. The V gene is TRBV6-1, the J gene TRBJ1-2, with 7 bases lining up with TRBD1. CDR1 and CDR2 (germline): MNHNS, SASEGT. The CDR3 has 14 amino acids. After removal of 2 bases from V and 9 bases from J, the junction contained 9 bases not matched to a gene. The CDR3 DNA is TGTGCCAGCAGTGAAAGCTGGGACAGTTGGAGCTACACCTTC. Translated, it gives CASSESWDSWSYTF.

This clonotype was detected a few times. The chain uses TRBV5-1 and TRBJ2-3; the match to TRBD2 covers 10 bases. CDR1 is SGHRS, CDR2 YFSETQ, per germline. V shed 3 bases and J 2 bases; nucleotides not matched to a gene: 6. This CDR3 region has 16 residues. The CDR3 region is CASSSSLAGVTDTQYF. In nucleotides, the CDR3 is TGCGCCAGCAGCTCCTCCCTAGCGGGGGTCACAGATACGCAGTATTTT.

This clonotype was observed at least ten times. The genes are TRBV6-5 and TRBJ2-7, with a weak D call TRBD1 (5 bases). The CDR3 covers 16 residues. V lost 4 bases, J lost 6 bases, and 22 bases lay in between. Germline-derived CDR1 and CDR2 are MNHEY and SVGAGI. The CDR3 protein is CASSSRQTNLGAEQYF. The CDR3 nucleotides are TGTGCCAGCAGTTCTCGACAGACCAATCTTGGGGCCGAGCAGTACTTC.